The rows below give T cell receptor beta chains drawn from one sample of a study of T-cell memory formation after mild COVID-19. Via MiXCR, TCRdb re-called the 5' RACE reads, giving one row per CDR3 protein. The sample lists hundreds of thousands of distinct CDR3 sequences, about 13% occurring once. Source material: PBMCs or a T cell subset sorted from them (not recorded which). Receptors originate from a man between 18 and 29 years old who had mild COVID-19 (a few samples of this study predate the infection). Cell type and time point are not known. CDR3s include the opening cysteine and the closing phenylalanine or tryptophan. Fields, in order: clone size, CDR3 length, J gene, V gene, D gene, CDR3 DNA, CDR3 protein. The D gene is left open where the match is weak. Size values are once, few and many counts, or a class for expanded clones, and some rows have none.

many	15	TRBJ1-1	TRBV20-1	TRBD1	TGCAGTGCTAGAGAGGGGGACAGCTGGGGCACTGAAGCTTTCTTT	CSAREGDSWGTEAFF
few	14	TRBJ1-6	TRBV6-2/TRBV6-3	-	TGTGCCAGCAGTCCATTGAGGCCTATTTCACCCCTCCACTTT	CASSPLRPISPLHF
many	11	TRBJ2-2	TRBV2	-	TGTGCCAGCCGGTACACCGGGGAGCTGTTTTTT	CASRYTGELFF
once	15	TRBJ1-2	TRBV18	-	TGTGCCAGCTCACCACGTGGGAGTCTTGACTATGGCTACACCTTC	CASSPRGSLDYGYTF
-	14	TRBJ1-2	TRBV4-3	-	TGCGCCAGCAGCCTAGCAGGAACTAACTATGGCTACACCTTC	CASSLAGTNYGYTF
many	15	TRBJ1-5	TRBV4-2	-	TGTGCCAGCAGCCACCTGGGGGGGGGAGATCAGCCCCAGCATTTT	CASSHLGGGDQPQHF
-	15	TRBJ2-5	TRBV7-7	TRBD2	TGTGCTAGCAGCCTGGGCGGCGGGGGGCAAGAGACCCAGTACTTC	CASSLGGGGQETQYF
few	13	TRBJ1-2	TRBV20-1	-	TGCAGTGCTAGGATCGGGGGCGCCTATGGCTACACCTTC	CSARIGGAYGYTF
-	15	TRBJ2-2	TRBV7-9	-	TGTGCCAGCATCCCTTGGGGGGTGAACACCGGGGAGCTGTTTTTT	CASIPWGVNTGELFF
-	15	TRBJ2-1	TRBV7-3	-	TGTGCCAGCAGCGACCTTAATGATTCCTACAATGAGCAGTTCTTC	CASSDLNDSYNEQFF
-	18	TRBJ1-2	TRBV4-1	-	TGCGCCAGCAGCCAGTTGGGATTGACACCAGCAAAACGGCATGGCTACACCTTC	CASSQLGLTPAKRHGYTF
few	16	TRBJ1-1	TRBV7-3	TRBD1	TGTGCCAGCAGCTTAAGTGGCAGGGGGCTAGGCACTGAAGCTTTCTTT	CASSLSGRGLGTEAFF
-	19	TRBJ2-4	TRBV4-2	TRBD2	TGTGCCAGCAGCCAAGATGGAATAGCGGGGGGCTTAGCCAAAAACATTCAGTACTTC	CASSQDGIAGGLAKNIQYF
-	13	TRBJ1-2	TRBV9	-	TGTGCCAGCAGCGCTCTACCAGTAGGCGGCTACACCTTC	CASSALPVGGYTF
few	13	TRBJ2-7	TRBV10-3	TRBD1	TGTGCCATCAAACCGGGACAGGGGTTCGAGCAGTACTTC	CAIKPGQGFEQYF
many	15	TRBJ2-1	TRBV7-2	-	TGTGCCAGCAGCTTACAGCGGAGCTCCTACAATGAGCAGTTCTTC	CASSLQRSSYNEQFF
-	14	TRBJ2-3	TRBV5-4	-	TGTGCCAGCAGCTTGATGGCAGGGCCAGATACGCAGTATTTT	CASSLMAGPDTQYF
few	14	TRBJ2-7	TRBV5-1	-	TGCGCCAGCAGCTTGGCGCGGGGAACCTACGAGCAGTACTTC	CASSLARGTYEQYF
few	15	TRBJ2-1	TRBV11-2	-	TGTGCCAGCAGCACCTTGGGCTTTCTTCCCAATGAGCAGTTCTTC	CASSTLGFLPNEQFF
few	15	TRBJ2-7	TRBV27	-	TGTGCCATCGCTAAAAGCCGGACAGAGCCCTACGAGCAGTACTTC	CAIAKSRTEPYEQYF
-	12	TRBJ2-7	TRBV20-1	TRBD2	TGCGGGGCCGGGGGGGACTCCTACGAGCAGTACTTC	CGAGGDSYEQYF
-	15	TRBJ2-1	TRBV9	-	TGTGCCAGCAGGCCGCCGGGCACATCGGGGAATGAGCAGTTCTTC	CASRPPGTSGNEQFF
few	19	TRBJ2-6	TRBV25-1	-	TGTGCCAGCAGTGGTTACACAGCCCGCCCCGACTGGAGGGCCAACGTCCTGACTTTC	CASSGYTARPDWRANVLTF
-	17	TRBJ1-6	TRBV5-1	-	TGCGCCAGCAGCTTGGACAGGCCCCCCACGAATAATTCACCCCTCCACTTT	CASSLDRPPTNNSPLHF
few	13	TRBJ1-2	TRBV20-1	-	TGCAGTGCTAGAACGGGGGCGCAATATGGCTACACCTTC	CSARTGAQYGYTF
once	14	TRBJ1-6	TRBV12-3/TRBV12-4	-	TGTGCCAGCAGTTTATGGGGGCTGAGTTCACCCCTCCACTTT	CASSLWGLSSPLHF
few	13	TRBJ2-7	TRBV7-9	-	TGTGCCAGCAGCTTAGCGTCCGTGGGCGAGCAGTACTTC	CASSLASVGEQYF
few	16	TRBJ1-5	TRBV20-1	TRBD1	TGCAGTGCTAGAGAGGACAGGGGGCATAACGATCAGCCCCAGCATTTT	CSAREDRGHNDQPQHF
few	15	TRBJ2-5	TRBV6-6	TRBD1	TGTGCCAGCAGTCCCCTAGGACAGGGGGCTAAGACCCAGTACTTC	CASSPLGQGAKTQYF
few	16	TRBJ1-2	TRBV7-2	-	TGTGCCAGCAGCTTAGTCGCAGGTTCAACCAACTATGGCTACACCTTC	CASSLVAGSTNYGYTF
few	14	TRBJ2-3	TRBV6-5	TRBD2	TGTGCCAGCAGGGTTAGCGGGGGACTTGATACGCAGTATTTT	CASRVSGGLDTQYF
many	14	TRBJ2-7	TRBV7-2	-	TGTGCCAGCAGCCGGAGACCCAGCTCCTACGAGCAGTACTTC	CASSRRPSSYEQYF
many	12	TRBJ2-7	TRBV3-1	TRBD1	TGTGCCAGCAGCGGACAGGGGTACGAGCAGTACTTC	CASSGQGYEQYF
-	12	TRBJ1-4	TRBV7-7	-	TGTGCCAGCAGCGGAATGCCGGGGCCTTCGTTTTTT	CASSGMPGPSFF
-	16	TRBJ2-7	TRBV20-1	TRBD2	TGCAGTGCTAGAGATCCTAGCGGGGGACCCGCCTACGAGCAGTACTTC	CSARDPSGGPAYEQYF
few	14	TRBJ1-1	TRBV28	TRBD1	TGTGCCAGCACCTCGACAGGGATGAACACTGAAGCTTTCTTT	CASTSTGMNTEAFF
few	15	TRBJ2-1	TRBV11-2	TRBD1	TGTGCCAGCAGCTCGACAGGGTGGAGGAGCAATGAGCAGTTCTTC	CASSSTGWRSNEQFF
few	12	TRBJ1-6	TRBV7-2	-	TGTGCCAGCAGCTCCCCTAATTCACCCCTCCACTTT	CASSSPNSPLHF
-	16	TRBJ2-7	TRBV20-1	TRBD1	TGCAGTGCTAGAGGAGATAGTCCGGGACAGTCCTACGAGCAGTACTTC	CSARGDSPGQSYEQYF
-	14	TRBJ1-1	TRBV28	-	TGTGCCAGCAGTCCCCCTTCTTGGAACACTGAAGCTTTCTTT	CASSPPSWNTEAFF
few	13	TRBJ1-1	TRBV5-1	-	TGCGCCAGCAGCTGGATCCTCGGGACTGAAGCTTTCTTT	CASSWILGTEAFF
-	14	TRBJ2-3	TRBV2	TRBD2	TGTGCCAGGGGGACTAGCGGGGGTGCAGATACGCAGTATTTT	CARGTSGGADTQYF
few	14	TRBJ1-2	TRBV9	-	TGTGCCAGCAGCGGGACTCTGGCTAACTATGGCTACACCTTC	CASSGTLANYGYTF
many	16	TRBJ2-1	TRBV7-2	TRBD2	TGTGCCAGCAGCTTAGGCACTAGCGGGGGGTACAATGAGCAGTTCTTC	CASSLGTSGGYNEQFF
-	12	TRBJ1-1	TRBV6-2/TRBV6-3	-	TGTGCCAGCAGACAGGCCTACACTGAAGCTTTCTTT	CASRQAYTEAFF
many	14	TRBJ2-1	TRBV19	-	TGTGCCAGTAGCTCGGGACTCTACTACAATGAGCAGTTCTTC	CASSSGLYYNEQFF
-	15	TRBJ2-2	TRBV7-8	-	TGTGCCAGCAGCTTAGAAAGGAGAAACACCGGGGAGCTGTTTTTT	CASSLERRNTGELFF
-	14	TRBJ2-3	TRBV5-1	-	TGCGCCAGCAGCTCGACAGGCTCCCAGGATACGCAGTATTTT	CASSSTGSQDTQYF
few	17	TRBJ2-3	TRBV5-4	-	TGTGCCAGCAGCTTTCGTACGGGGCTTAGGGACACAGATACGCAGTATTTT	CASSFRTGLRDTDTQYF